This TCR beta chain comes out of a study of blood T cell repertoires in COVID-19 (dated by TCRdb to about 2020). Notes on the research overall: Samples covering the acute and convalescent phases of COVID-19 were provided by collaborators in the United States, Italy and Spain. The repertoires were released in a freely available public database intended as a resource for research on the immune response to SARS-CoV-2. The samples were drawn from the first 160 participants of the ongoing ImmuneRACE study and from 950 to 1,500 subjects provided by 6 global collaborators. Subjects who had been exposed to COVID-19, were actively infected with it, or had recovered from it provided the deeply sampled blood TCRbeta repertoires that made up the dataset. HLA class I and class II types, where available, came from metadata supplied by the sample provider rather than from assay-based typing. The material from the prospective study consisted of cDNA or gDNA derived from T cells, B-cell-depleted T cells, or PBMCs. The sample metadata nearly always contained a de-identified subject ID, COVID-19 status, age in years and sex. On the study overall, not on this receptor specifically: Clinical and demographic metadata were provided uncurated, with the amount varying by source and participant.

The collaborating institutions used their own protocols to collect whole blood in K2EDTA tubes. For TCRbeta analysis, collaborator samples were shipped as frozen whole blood, as isolated PBMCs, or as DNA extracted from either sample type. The CDR3, from cysteine to phenylalanine, totals 14 residues. Only the CDR3 DNA stays, 42 bases, in frame from base 1. Trimmed from V: 4 bases; trimmed from J: 5 bases; junction bases lacking a gene match: 5. The germline V gene (reference sequence) gives CDR1 as GTSNPN and CDR2 as SVGIG. The immunoSEQ Assay, a bias-controlled multiplex PCR, was used to amplify TCRbeta CDR3 regions from genomic DNA. The original methods were these. The number of nucleated cells in each sample was estimated from the amplification of reference gene primers within the assay. Sequence reads were collapsed and filtered to measure the absolute abundance of every unique TCRbeta CDR3 rearrangement. Productive Simpson clonality was computed per sample as the square root of Simpson's diversity index over productive rearrangements. TCRdb holds this immuneACCESS table with in-frame rearrangements only. Some clones are missing; in checked studies, unresolved V genes explain under half, and the rest has no known cause. The V and J calls and clone size are taken from that table; D and trimming were inferred from the DNA. Within this sample are about 360,000 clones, with around 80% of them counted one time only. Around 3% of the sample goes to the ten largest clones.

Comments on this clone: No antigen is known for it. No quality values exist for individual bases; no much larger clone is one base distant.

This sequence was found in a young man with active or convalescent COVID-19. The sample taken for sequencing was peripheral blood. The chain is encoded by TRBV30 joined to TRBJ2-5, with 12 middle bases fitting TRBD2. Here is the DNA: TGTGCCTGGACTAGCGGGAGGGCCCCTGAGACCCAGTACTTC. Protein translation: CAWTSGRAPETQYF.